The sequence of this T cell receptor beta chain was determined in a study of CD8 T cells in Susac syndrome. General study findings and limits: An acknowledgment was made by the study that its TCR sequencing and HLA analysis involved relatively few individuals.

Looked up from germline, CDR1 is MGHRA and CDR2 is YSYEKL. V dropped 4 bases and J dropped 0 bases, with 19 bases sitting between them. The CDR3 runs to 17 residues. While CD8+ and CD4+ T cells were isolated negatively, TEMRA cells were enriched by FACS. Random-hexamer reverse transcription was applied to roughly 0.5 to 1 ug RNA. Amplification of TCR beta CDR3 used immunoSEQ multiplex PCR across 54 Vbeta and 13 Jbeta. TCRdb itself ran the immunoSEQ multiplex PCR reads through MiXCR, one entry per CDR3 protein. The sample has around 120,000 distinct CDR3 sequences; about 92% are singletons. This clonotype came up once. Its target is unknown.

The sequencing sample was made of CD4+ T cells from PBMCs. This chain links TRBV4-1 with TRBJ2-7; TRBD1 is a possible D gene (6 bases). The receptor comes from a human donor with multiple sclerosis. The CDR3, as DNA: TGCGCCAGCAGCCGATTACATGGGACACCTAACTCCTACGAGCAGTACTTC. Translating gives CASSRLHGTPNSYEQYF.